This T cell receptor beta chain was documented in a study of Siglec-9 on CD8 T cells in melanoma. Study-wide findings and caveats: An effector memory CD8+ T-cell subset seemingly accumulating in melanoma was reportedly marked and regulated by Siglec-9.

CDR3 size: 13 residues. Germline assignment: CDR1 SGHTA and CDR2 FQGTGA. Trimming stripped 10 bases from V and 3 bases from J, with 15 bases between. Method: immunoSEQ multiplex PCR; TCRdb's copy keeps in-frame clones and lacks some. The profile covers 36,000 or so clones, with approximately 83% appearing a single time and more than 1.5% taken by the ten largest. Points on this clone: Antigen: not known.

The sequenced material came from Siglec-9- CD8+ T cells sorted from blood. The TCR originated in a human donor in good health. The chain is built from TRBV7-3 and TRBJ2-5, with D possibly matching TRBD2 (5 bases). DNA of the CDR3: TGTGCCACCAGGTCGAGCGGTGAAGAGACCCAGTACTTC. Encoded protein: CATRSSGEETQYF.